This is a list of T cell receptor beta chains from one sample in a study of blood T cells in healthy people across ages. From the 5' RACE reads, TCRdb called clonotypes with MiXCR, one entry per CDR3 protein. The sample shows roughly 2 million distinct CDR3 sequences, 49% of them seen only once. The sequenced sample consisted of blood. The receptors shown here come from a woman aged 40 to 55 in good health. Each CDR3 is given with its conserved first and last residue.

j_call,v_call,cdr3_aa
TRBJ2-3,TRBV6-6,CASSRFGTDTQYF
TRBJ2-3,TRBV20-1,CSASNLVLDTQYF
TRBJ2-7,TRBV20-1,CSARDLGTATYEQYF
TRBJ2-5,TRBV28,CASGLPSGGQTQYF
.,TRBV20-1,CSATETQGTQYF
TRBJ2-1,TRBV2,CASSDPRGWRGGDYNEQFF
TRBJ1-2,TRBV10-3,CAISVNYGYTF
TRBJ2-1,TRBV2,CASSWASGGTYNEQFF
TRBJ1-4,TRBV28,CASSLSISNEKLFF
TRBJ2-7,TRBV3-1,CASSQRGNRPPSSYEQYF
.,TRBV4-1,CASSQSQGITMGVSYEQYF
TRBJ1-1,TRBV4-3,CASSQNSGGLNTEAFF
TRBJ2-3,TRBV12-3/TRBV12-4,CASSPPLGYPDTQYF
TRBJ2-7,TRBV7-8,CASSFWLAGGEQYF
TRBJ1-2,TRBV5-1,CASSPLTGTDGYTF
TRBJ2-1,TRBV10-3,CAISEFGGNGVYEQFF
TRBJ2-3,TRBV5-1,CASSPLRDALDTQYF
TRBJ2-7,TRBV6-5,CASSYQSYEQYF
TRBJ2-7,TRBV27,CASSFALANEQYF
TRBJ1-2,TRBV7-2,CASSFPGTVYGYTF
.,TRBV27,CASSLSSNGEQYF
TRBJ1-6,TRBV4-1,CASSQEANRDGGNSPLHF
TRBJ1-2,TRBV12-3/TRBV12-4,CASSPQTGFYGYTF
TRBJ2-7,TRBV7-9,CASSFNRGTSVYEQYF
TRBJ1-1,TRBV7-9,CASSLAATGNTEAFF
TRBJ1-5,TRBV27,CASSSVVSNQPQHF
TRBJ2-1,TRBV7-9,CASSPPTLAGGGEQFF
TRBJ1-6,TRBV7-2,CASRANRDFNSPLHF
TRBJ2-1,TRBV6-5,CASSYRIQRDNNEQFF
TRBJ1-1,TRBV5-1,CASSAGYAEAFF
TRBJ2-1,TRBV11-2,CASSLRSQSGGDEQFF
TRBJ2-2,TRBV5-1,CASSFWASSNGELFF
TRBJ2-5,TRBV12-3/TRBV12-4,CASNQWSGGSRYF
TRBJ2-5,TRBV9,CASSVGGGRVGPQETQYF
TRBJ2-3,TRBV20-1,CSASTPLSSAYTDTQYF
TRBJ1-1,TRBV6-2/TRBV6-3,CASTGVMNSEAFF
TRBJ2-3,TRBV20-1,CSVLAGGADTQYF
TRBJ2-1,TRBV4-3,CASSHEGGGSYNEQFF
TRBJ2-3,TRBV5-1,CASSNTGLAGGGGRDTQYF
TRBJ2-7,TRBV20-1,CSASWTGAYEQYF
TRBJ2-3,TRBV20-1,CSARDWGGPSTDTQYF
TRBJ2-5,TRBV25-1,CASSESSLMKRTQYF
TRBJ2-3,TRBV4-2,CASNQEGGSGGPTDTQYF
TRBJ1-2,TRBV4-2,CASSQSGTEVYGYTF
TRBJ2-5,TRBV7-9,CASSRRNSQETQYF
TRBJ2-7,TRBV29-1,CSVGLRGLRRSEQYF
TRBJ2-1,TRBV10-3,CAIKTSGDPYNEQFF
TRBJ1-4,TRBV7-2,CASSWRGGRMNQLFF
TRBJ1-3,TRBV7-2,CASSLQGNTIYF
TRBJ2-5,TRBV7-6,CVSSLDPGGQATGTQYF
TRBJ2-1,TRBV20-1,CSARDLLLGEQFF
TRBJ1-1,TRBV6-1,CASSEASGADTEAFF
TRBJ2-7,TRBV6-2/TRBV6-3,CASSLGTPREQYF
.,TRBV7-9,CASSSPAAYEQFF
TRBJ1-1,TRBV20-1,CSRRGSPMNTEAFF